This T cell receptor (beta chain) was recovered during a study of preoperative IRX-2 immunotherapy in early breast cancer. Stated treatment: preoperative locoregional IRX-2 cytokine immunotherapy. Patients received preoperative, locoregional IRX-2 cytokine immunotherapy in a phase Ib study. The V end was cut by 4 bases, the J end by 0 bases, with 14 bases between. The CDR3 runs to 15 residues. Germline V gene sequence: CDR1 SGHRS, CDR2 YFSETQ. Repertoires were generated with immunoSEQ multiplex PCR, while TCRdb's copy carries only in-frame clones and drops some. Here the sample spans about 43,000 clones, 85% to 95% being singletons.

The clonotype originates from a human donor with breast cancer. The sample in question was tumor tissue, obtained after IRX-2 immunotherapy. The rearrangement uses TRBV5-1 and TRBJ2-7, with D possibly TRBD2 on 5 matching bases. In DNA form, the CDR3 reads TGCGCCAGCAGCCTCGAGGGTCGACCCTCCTACGAGCAGTACTTC. This encodes CASSLEGRPSYEQYF.